These 15 T cell receptor beta chains came from one sample sequenced in a study of shared clonotypes between healthy human individuals. The table came from immunoSEQ multiplex PCR; TCRdb's copy has only in-frame clones and leaves some out. The sample holds fewer than 700,000 clones, roughly 79% seen once. The sequencing sample was made of PBMCs. All receptors come from a middle-aged woman in good health. Some clones in this sample may be carry-over from other donors' samples.

The gene calls are TRBV11-2 and TRBJ1-2, with D possibly matching TRBD1 (6 bases). This CDR3 has 14 amino acids. CDR1 is SGHAT and CDR2 is FQNNGV in the germline V gene. The V and J ends lost 5 bases and 2 bases respectively, with 12 bases between them. For the CDR3, the DNA is TGTGCCAGCAGCCCCTTTCAGGGGAACTATGGCTACACCTTC. Its protein product is CASSPFQGNYGYTF.

The chain has TRBV27 and TRBJ2-5; TRBD1 matches at 9 bases. This CDR3 has 15 residues. V lost 5 bases, J lost 5 bases, and 9 bases stayed unmatched. Germline assignment: CDR1 MNHEY and CDR2 SMNVEV (reference sequence). The CDR3: CASSRGQGISETQYF. In DNA form, the CDR3 reads TGTGCCAGCAGTCGGGGACAGGGAATTTCGGAGACCCAGTACTTC.

The chain links TRBV29-1 to TRBJ2-1; a possible D gene is TRBD2 (6 bases). Germline lookup yields CDR1 SQVTM and CDR2 ANQGSEA. V dropped 6 bases and J dropped 3 bases, with 18 bases sitting between them. This CDR3 is built from 15 residues. The CDR3 nucleotides are TGCAGCGTAGTAACTAGCCTTACCCTCTACAATGAGCAGTTCTTC. Translation gives CSVVTSLTLYNEQFF.

The DNA for the CDR3 is TGCAGCGTTGAGGTCCCGGTCTCCTACGAGCAGTACTTC. Translation: CSVEVPVSYEQYF. V usage is TRBV29-1 and J usage is TRBJ2-7; D is uncertain. The CDR3 length is 13 residues. Germline V gene data show CDR1 as SQVTM and CDR2 as ANQGSEA. The V gene lost 3 bases and the J gene lost 0 bases, with 9 bases spanning the gap.

The table lists this clone with a count of one. The J gene is TRBJ2-7, the V gene TRBV27; a weak D match, TRBD2 (5 bases). The V gene's germline CDR1 is MNHEY and CDR2 SMNVEV (reference sequence). Trimming left V 5 bases short and J 2 bases short, with 13 bases between. CDR3 length: 14 amino acids. Written as DNA, the CDR3 is TGTGCCAGCAGTCGGGGTCCTACCCCCTACGAGCAGTACTTC. Translated, it gives CASSRGPTPYEQYF.

The chain couples TRBV19 to TRBJ2-1; D is possibly TRBD1 (5 bases). Germline V CDR1 and CDR2: LNHDA, SQIVND (reference sequence). The CDR3 length is 14 residues. Between the trimmed V and J ends, which lost 6 bases and 5 bases, there was a span of 14 bases. CDR3: CASRNPGANNEQFF. CDR3 DNA sequence: TGTGCCAGTAGGAACCCTGGGGCTAACAATGAGCAGTTCTTC. Full variable domain (rest looked up from reference TRBV19 and TRBJ2-1): DGGITQSPKYLFRKEGQNVTLSCEQNLNHDAMYWYRQDPGQGLRLIYYSQIVNDFQKGDIAEGYSVSREKKESFPLTVTSAQKNPTAFYLCASRNPGANNEQFFGPGTRLTVL.

Points on this clone: Possible read error: a much larger clone is one base away. Other DNA sequences in this sample translate to the same CDR3. The V call is TRBV5-1, the J call TRBJ1-2; no clear D gene. CDR3 length: 11 residues. With 4 bases removed from V and 8 bases from J, the gap between germline ends came to 9 bases. Germline CDR1 SGHRS, CDR2 YFSETQ. The CDR3 region is CASSDQLGYTF. CDR3 in DNA: TGCGCCAGCAGCGATCAACTAGGCTACACCTTC.

Comments on this clone: A much bigger clone sits one base away, suggesting this may be a read error. V usage is TRBV5-1 and J usage is TRBJ1-4, with D unresolved. The germline gives CDR1 SGHRS, CDR2 YFSETQ. CDR3 length equals 16 residues. CDR3 sequence: CASSLEVRAGYEKLLF. DNA for the CDR3: TGCGCCAGCAGCTTGGAGGTACGGGCCGGGTATGAAAAACTGCTTTTT. The full variable domain, with the rest looked up from reference TRBV5-1 and TRBJ1-4, is KAGVTQTPRYLIKTRGQQVTLSCSPISGHRSVSWYQQTPGQGLQFLFEYFSETQRNKGNFPGRFSGRQFSNSRSEMNVSTLELGDSALYLCASSLEVRAGYEKLLFGSGTQLSVL.

The genes are TRBV6-1 and TRBJ1-2; a possible D gene is TRBD1 (5 bases). There are 18 residues in the CDR3. Looked up from germline, CDR1 is MNHNS and CDR2 is SASEGT. Trimming left V 4 bases short and J 0 bases short, with 21 bases between. The CDR3 spells CASSGKGILVGANYGYTF. In DNA, the CDR3 is TGTGCCAGCAGTGGGAAGGGCATCTTAGTAGGGGCTAACTATGGCTACACCTTC.

J is TRBJ1-2 and V is TRBV18, with D uncertain. The CDR3 runs to 15 residues. V lost 5 bases and J 13 bases, leaving 26 bases between the germline ends. From germline, CDR1 is KGHSH and CDR2 LQKENI. The CDR3 bases are TGTGCCAGCTCAACCGAGACGGGAGTTTTAGGGTTGGGCACCTTC. Amino acids: CASSTETGVLGLGTF.

The chain links TRBV27 to TRBJ1-6; D uncertain. Germline assignment: CDR1 MNHEY and CDR2 SMNVEV (reference sequence). V gave up 4 bases and J gave up 16 bases, with 14 bases separating them. This CDR3 contains 12 residues. This CDR3 reads CASSSGLSRLHF. CDR3 nucleotide sequence: TGTGCCAGCAGTTCGGGCCTCTCGCGTCTCCACTTT.

About this clone: This probably arose from a read error, given a far larger clone one base away. J is TRBJ2-7 and V is TRBV15, with D possibly matching TRBD2 (5 bases). V lost 1 base and J 6 bases, leaving 16 bases between the germline ends. CDR1 is LNHNV, CDR2 YYDKDF, per germline (reference sequence). This CDR3 has 15 residues. The CDR3: CATSRGRSGRREQYF. CDR3 DNA sequence: TGTGCCACCAGCAGAGGTCGAAGCGGTAGGCGCGAGCAGTACTTC.

This clone was observed once. Being one base from a much bigger clone, this may be a read error. Different DNA sequences within this sample yield the same CDR3. Here the CDR3 DNA reads TGCGCCAGCAGCAGACAGTACACAGATACGCAGTATTTC. Amino acid sequence: CASSRQYTDTQYF. The rearrangement uses TRBV5-1 and TRBJ2-3; the D gene is possibly TRBD1 (5 bases). The CDR3 covers 13 residues. Germline CDR1 and CDR2: SGHRS and YFSETQ.

The J gene is TRBJ2-3, the V gene TRBV6-1; D is uncertain. This CDR3 region has 13 residues. Trimming removed 6 bases at V and 5 bases at J, with 12 bases between. CDR1 and CDR2 (germline): MNHNS, SASEGT. CDR3 sequence: CASRRPIGDTQYF. The DNA of the CDR3 is TGTGCCAGCAGACGACCGATCGGAGATACGCAGTATTTT.

The V gene is TRBV29-1, the J gene TRBJ2-2; unclear D gene. Germline CDR1 reads SQVTM; CDR2 reads ANQGSEA. This CDR3 region has 11 residues. Trimming cost V 4 bases and J 6 bases, with 6 bases left between them. The CDR3 DNA reads as TGCAGCGTTGTGGGATCCGGGGAGCTGTTTTTT. This encodes CSVVGSGELFF.